This T cell receptor beta chain was captured in a study of T cells in Graves' hyperthyroidism and ophthalmopathy. Ophthalmopathy in the patients scored at least 3 on Clinical Activity Score and at least 4 on NOSPECS grade, lasting under 3 months. Patients showing uncontrolled infection, other autoimmune disease, pregnancy or lactation were ineligible. Each 10 ml fresh peripheral blood draw supplied the PBMCs. Amplified regions were TCR beta CDR3 sequences from RNA transcripts. The HTBI set primed first-round TCR CDR3 RT-PCR. TCRdb processed the multiplex PCR reads anew with MiXCR; each CDR3 protein has one entry. The profile shows hundreds of thousands of distinct CDR3 sequences, around 21% of them singletons. CDR1 DFQATT and CDR2 SNEGSKA come from the germline V gene (reference sequence). There are 12 residues in the CDR3. The V end was cut by 3 bases, the J end by 6 bases, with 11 bases between.

Sequenced input: blood. The receptor comes from a man younger than 40 with Graves' ophthalmopathy. The V and J genes are TRBV20-1 and TRBJ1-1; D is uncertain. The CDR3, as DNA: TGCAGTGCTAGGGGGTTGAGTCCTGAAGCTTTCTTT. Its protein product is CSARGLSPEAFF.